This TCR beta chain was observed in a study of PD-1 blockade in classical Hodgkin lymphoma. Every one of the patients relapsed after autologous stem cell transplantation (brentuximab vedotin exposure was variable). Produced via immunoSEQ multiplex PCR; TCRdb's table is partial and in-frame only. The sample yields 100,000 or so clones, about 89% seen once. Germline CDR1 is SNHLY and CDR2 is FYNNEI. V was trimmed by 8 bases and J by 2 bases, leaving 16 bases between them. The CDR3 has 15 residues. The TCR originated in a human donor with classical Hodgkin lymphoma. V gene TRBV2 combines with J gene TRBJ2-1, with D possibly TRBD1 on 6 matching bases. The sequenced sample was peripheral blood mononuclear cells (PBMCs), obtained before the second cycle of nivolumab. Written as DNA, the CDR3 is TGTGCCAGCTCTGCCAGGGGCCCTGCCTACAATGAGCAGTTCTTC. As protein: CASSARGPAYNEQFF. Looking up the rest from reference TRBV2 and TRBJ2-1 gives the full variable domain: EPEVTQTPSHQVTQMGQEVILRCVPISNHLYFYWYRQILGQKVEFLVSFYNNEISEKSEIFDDQFSVERPDGSNFTLKIRSTKLEDSAMYFCASSARGPAYNEQFFGPGTRLTVL.